The T cell receptor beta chain under discussion was sequenced for a study of blood T cell repertoires in COVID-19. Background on the study: The United States, Italy and Spain supplied acute and convalescent COVID-19 samples. T cells, B-cell-depleted T cells, or PBMCs supplied cDNA or gDNA.

Methods used by the authors: Quantification of nucleated cells was approximated via reference gene primer amplification. The protocol was immunoSEQ multiplex PCR, while the TCRdb copy is restricted to in-frame clones and leaves out a portion. V and J calls and clone size are given by that table; D and trimming were obtained from the DNA. Here the sample spans 35,000 to 55,000 clones, 90% being singletons. Germline-derived CDR1 and CDR2 are WSHSY and SAAADI. This CDR3 is 13 amino acids long. Trimming removed 5 bases from V and 3 bases from J, with 10 bases in between. Material for sequencing was peripheral blood. The TCR sequence derives from a man aged 50 to 59 with active COVID-19. The chain joins TRBV10-2 to TRBJ1-2, with a tentative D call TRBD1 (5 bases). DNA for the CDR3: TGCGCCAGCAGTTTGTCCAGGGACTATGGCTACACCTTC. Translating it yields CASSLSRDYGYTF.